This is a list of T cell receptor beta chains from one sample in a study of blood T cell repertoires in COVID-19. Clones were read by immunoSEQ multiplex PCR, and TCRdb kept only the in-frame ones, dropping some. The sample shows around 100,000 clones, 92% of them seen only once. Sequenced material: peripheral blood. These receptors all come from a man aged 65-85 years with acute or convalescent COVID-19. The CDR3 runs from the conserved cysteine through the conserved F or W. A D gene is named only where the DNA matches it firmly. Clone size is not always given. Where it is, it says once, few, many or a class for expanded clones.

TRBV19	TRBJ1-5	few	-	CASSRGGSGLGNQPQHF	TGTGCCAGTAGTAGGGGAGGGTCTGGCCTTGGCAATCAGCCCCAGCATTTT
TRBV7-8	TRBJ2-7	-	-	CASSFLASNYEQYF	TGTGCCAGCAGCTTCCTAGCGTCCAACTACGAGCAGTACTTC
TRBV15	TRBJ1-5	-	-	CATSRDRGSNQPQHF	TGTGCCACCAGCAGAGATAGGGGTAGCAATCAGCCCCAGCATTTT
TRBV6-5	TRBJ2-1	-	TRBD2	CASSSSGRVKFF	TGTGCCAGCAGTAGTAGCGGGAGGGTTAAGTTCTTC
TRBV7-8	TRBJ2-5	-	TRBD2	CASSSPPGLAGEETQYF	TGTGCCAGCAGCTCCCCCCCGGGACTAGCGGGAGAAGAGACCCAGTACTTC
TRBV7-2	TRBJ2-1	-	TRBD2	CASSPGGSGRGKFF	TGTGCCAGCAGCCCTGGGGGGAGCGGGAGGGGAAAGTTCTTC
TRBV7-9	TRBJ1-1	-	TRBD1	CASSQQGARNTEAFF	TGTGCCAGCAGCCAACAGGGGGCGCGGAACACTGAAGCTTTCTTT
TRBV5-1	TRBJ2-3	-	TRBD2	CASSLERLAGGQEYF	TGCGCCAGCAGCTTGGAGAGACTAGCGGGGGGCCAGGAGTATTTT
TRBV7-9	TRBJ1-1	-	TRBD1	CASSFQGATEAFF	TGTGCCAGCAGCTTTCAGGGGGCTACTGAAGCTTTCTTT
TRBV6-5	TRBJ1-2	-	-	CASSYRAPQGGYTF	TGTGCCAGCAGTTATCGCGCCCCACAGGGAGGCTACACCTTC
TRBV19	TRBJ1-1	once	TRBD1	CASKDRVGTEAFF	TGTGCCAGTAAGGACAGGGTAGGAACTGAAGCTTTCTTT
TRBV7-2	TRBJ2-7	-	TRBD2	CASSLGRLAAWDEQYF	TGTGCCAGCAGCTTAGGCCGACTAGCGGCTTGGGACGAGCAGTACTTC
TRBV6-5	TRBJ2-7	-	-	CASSWGLTYEQYF	TGTGCCAGCAGTTGGGGCCTCACCTACGAGCAGTACTTC
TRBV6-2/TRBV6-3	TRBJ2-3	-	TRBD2	CASSSGGRADTQYF	TGTGCCAGCAGTTCAGGCGGGAGGGCAGATACGCAGTATTTT
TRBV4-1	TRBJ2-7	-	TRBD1	CASSNGARGDSSYEQYF	TGCGCCAGCAGCAATGGAGCCAGAGGGGACAGTTCCTACGAGCAGTACTTC
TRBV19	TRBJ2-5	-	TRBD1	CASSIGTGGMKTQYF	TGTGCCAGTAGTATCGGGACAGGGGGCATGAAGACCCAGTACTTC
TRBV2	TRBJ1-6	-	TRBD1	CASSVGQGAENSPLHF	TGTGCCAGCAGTGTAGGACAGGGGGCTGAAAATTCACCCCTCCACTTT
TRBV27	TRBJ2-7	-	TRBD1	CASRRWGTGTYEQYF	TGTGCCAGCCGCCGATGGGGGACAGGGACCTACGAGCAGTACTTC
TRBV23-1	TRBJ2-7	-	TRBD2	CASRLSSGHLITSYEQYF	TGCGCCAGCAGACTCTCTAGCGGCCACTTGATCACATCCTACGAGCAGTACTTC
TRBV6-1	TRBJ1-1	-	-	CASSEDPGETKAFF	TGTGCCAGCAGTGAAGATCCGGGAGAGACTAAGGCTTTCTTT
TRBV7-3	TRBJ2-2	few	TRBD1	CASSPGTGPPGELFF	TGTGCCAGCAGTCCCGGGACAGGCCCGCCCGGGGAGCTGTTTTTT
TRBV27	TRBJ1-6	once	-	CASSLSGASPLHF	TGTGCCAGCAGTTTGTCTGGGGCTTCACCCCTCCACTTT
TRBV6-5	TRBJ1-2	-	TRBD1	CASSYSPGGGYNGYTF	TGTGCCAGCAGTTACTCGCCAGGGGGCGGTTATAATGGCTACACCTTC
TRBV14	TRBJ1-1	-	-	CASSLSLNTEAFF	TGTGCCAGCAGTCTGAGTTTGAACACTGAAGCTTTCTTT
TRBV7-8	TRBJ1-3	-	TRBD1	CASSYRQGNSGNTIYF	TGTGCCAGCAGCTACAGACAGGGAAACTCCGGAAACACCATATATTTT
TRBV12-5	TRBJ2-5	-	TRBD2	CASGKGLEMDETQYF	TGTGCTAGTGGAAAGGGACTAGAGATGGATGAGACCCAGTACTTC
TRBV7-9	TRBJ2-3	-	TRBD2	CASSLAGRGTDTQYF	TGTGCCAGCAGCTTAGCGGGGAGGGGCACAGATACGCAGTATTTT
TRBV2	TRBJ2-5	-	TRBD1	CASGSYRGLWETQYF	TGTGCCAGCGGAAGCTACAGGGGGCTTTGGGAGACCCAGTACTTC
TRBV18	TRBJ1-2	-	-	CASSSVEEYGYTF	TGTGCCAGCTCCTCCGTCGAGGAGTATGGCTACACCTTC
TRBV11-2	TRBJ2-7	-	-	CASSLVYYEQYF	TGTGCCAGCAGCTTAGTCTATTACGAGCAGTACTTC
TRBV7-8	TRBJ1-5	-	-	CASSLSVSVGDQPQHF	TGTGCCAGCAGCTTATCGGTGTCCGTTGGTGATCAGCCCCAGCATTTT
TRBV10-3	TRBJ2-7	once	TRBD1	CASRWGQTAYEQYF	TGTGCCAGCCGATGGGGACAGACGGCCTACGAGCAGTACTTC